This entry is about one T cell receptor beta chain. The data were taken from a study of cytomegalovirus exposure and HLA in healthy donors. CDR3 length equals 15 residues. Germline CDR1 and CDR2: KGHSH and LQKENI. V lost 6 bases and J lost 5, with 16 bases in between. 13 Jbeta primers and 60 Vbeta primers were used for the PCR. Profiled with immunoSEQ multiplex PCR; TCRdb holds only in-frame clones, not every one. The table has 100,000 or so clones, 80% to 85% seen once. V is TRBV18 and J is TRBJ1-4; perhaps TRBD1 as D (6 bases). The sequence derives from a man in his thirties or forties in good health and CMV-seropositive. Material: PBMCs. The CDR3: CASSFNRAENEKLFF. The CDR3, as DNA: TGTGCCAGCTCGTTCAACAGGGCGGAAAATGAAAAACTGTTTTTT.